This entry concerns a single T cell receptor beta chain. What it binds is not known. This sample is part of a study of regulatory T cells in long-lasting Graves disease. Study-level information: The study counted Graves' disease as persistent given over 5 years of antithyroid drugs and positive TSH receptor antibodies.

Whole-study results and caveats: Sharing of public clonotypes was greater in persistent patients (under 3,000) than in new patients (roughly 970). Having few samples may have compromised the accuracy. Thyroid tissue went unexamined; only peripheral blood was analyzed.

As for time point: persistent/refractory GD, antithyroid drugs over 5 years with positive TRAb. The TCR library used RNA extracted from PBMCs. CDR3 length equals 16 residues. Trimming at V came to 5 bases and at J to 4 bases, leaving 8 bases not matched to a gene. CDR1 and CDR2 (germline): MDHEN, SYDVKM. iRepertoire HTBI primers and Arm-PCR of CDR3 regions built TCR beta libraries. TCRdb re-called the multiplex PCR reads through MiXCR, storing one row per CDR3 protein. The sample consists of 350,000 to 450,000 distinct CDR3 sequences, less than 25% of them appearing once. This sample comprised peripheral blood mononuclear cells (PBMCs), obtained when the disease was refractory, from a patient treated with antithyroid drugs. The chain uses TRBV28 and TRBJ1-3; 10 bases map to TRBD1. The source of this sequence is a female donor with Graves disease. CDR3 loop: CASSTPGTGAGNTIYF. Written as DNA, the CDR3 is TGTGCCAGCAGTACCCCCGGGACAGGGGCCGGAAACACCATATATTTT.